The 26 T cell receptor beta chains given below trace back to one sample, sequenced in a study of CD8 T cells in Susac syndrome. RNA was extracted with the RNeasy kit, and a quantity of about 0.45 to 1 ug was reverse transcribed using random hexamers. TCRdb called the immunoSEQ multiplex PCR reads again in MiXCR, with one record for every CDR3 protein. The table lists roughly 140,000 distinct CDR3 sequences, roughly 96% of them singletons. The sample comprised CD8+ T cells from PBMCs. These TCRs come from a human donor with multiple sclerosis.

CDR3 DNA: TGCAGTGCTAGTGGGGAATTCTACGAGCAGTACGTC. Translating it yields CSASGEFYEQYV. The chain carries TRBV20-1 and TRBJ2-7; the D is unclear. The germline V and J ends were trimmed by 3 bases and 3 bases, with 9 bases remaining between them. CDR1 DFQATT and CDR2 SNEGSKA come from the germline V gene (reference sequence). This CDR3 has 12 residues.

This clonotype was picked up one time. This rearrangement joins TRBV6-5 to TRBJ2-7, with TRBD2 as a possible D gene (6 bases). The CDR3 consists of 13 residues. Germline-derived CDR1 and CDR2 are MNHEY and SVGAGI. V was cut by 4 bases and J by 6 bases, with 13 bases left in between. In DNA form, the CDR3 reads TGTGCCAGCAGTTCCGCGGGGTATAGCGAGCAGTACGTC. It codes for CASSSAGYSEQYV.

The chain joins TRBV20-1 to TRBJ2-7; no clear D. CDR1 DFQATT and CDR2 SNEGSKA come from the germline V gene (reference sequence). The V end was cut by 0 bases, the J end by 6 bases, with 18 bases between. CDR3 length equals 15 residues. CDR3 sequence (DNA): TGCAGTGCTAGAGATGATTTGTCTGACGTGGGCGAGCAGTACTTC. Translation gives CSARDDLSDVGEQYF.

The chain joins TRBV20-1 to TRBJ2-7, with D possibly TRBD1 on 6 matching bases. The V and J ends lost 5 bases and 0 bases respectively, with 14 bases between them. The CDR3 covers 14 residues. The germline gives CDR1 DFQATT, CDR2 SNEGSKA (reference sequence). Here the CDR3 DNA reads TGCAGTGCTCAGGACAGTTCTAGCTCCTACGAGCAGTACGTC. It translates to CSAQDSSSSYEQYV.

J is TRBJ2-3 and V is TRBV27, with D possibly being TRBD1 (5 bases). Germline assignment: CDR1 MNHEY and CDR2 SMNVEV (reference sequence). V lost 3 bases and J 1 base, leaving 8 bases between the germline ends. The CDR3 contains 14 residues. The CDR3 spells CASSFLGRTDTQYF. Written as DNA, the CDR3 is TGTGCCAGCAGTTTTCTGGGGCGCACAGATACGCAGTATTTT.

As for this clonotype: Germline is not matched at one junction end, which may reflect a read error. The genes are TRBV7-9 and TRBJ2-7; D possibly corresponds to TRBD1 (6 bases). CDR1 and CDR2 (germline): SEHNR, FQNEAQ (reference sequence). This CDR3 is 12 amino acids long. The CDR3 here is CASIPLRGTPHF. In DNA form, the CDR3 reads TGTGCCAGCATTCCCCTTAGGGGGACCCCTCACTTC. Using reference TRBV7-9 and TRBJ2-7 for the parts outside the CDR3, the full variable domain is DTGVSQNPRHKITKRGQNVTFRCDPISEHNRLYWYRQTLGQGPEFLTYFQNEAQLEKSRLLSDRFSAERPKGSFSTLEIQRTEQGDSAMYLCASIPLRGTPHFGPGTRLTVT.

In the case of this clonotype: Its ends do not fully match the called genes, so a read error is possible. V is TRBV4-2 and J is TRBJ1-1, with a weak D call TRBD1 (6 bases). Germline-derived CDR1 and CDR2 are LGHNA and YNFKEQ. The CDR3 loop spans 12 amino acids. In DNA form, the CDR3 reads TGTGCCAGCCGCCAAGGGGGGCAGGGAGCTTTCTTT. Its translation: CASRQGGQGAFF.

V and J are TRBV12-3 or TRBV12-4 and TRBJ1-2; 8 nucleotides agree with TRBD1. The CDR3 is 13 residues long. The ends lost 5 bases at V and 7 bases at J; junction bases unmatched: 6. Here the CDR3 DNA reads TGTGCCAGCAGTCCCTCAGGGGGCACTGGCTACACCTTC. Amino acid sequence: CASSPSGGTGYTF.

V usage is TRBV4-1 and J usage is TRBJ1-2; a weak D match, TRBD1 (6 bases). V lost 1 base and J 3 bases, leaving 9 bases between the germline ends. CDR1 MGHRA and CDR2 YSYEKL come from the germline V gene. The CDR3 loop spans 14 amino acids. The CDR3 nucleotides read TGCGCCAGCAGCCAAGTGGGGACATACTATGGCTACACCTTC. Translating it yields CASSQVGTYYGYTF.

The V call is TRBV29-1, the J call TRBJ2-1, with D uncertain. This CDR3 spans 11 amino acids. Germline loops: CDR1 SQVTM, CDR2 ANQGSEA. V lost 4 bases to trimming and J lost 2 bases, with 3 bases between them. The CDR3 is CSVGTYNEQFF. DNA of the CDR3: TGCAGCGTTGGGACCTACAATGAGCAGTTCTTC.

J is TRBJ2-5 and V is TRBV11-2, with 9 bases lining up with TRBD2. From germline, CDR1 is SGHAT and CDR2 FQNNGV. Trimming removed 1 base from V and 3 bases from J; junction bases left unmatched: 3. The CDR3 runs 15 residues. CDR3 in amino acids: CASSLAVAGEETQYF. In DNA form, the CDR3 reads TGTGCCAGCAGCTTAGCGGTAGCGGGGGAAGAGACCCAGTACTTC.

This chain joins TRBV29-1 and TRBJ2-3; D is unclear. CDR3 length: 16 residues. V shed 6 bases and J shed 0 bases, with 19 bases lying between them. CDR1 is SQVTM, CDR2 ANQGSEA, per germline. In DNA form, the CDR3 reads TGCAGCGTCGAGCCGGCCAATACCTCTAGCACAGATACGCAGTATTTT. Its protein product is CSVEPANTSSTDTQYF.

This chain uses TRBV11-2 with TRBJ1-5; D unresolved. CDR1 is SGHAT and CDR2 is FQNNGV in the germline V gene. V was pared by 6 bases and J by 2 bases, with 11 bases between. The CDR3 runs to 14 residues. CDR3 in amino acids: CASSITRGNQPQHF. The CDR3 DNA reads TGTGCCAGCAGTATTACTCGGGGCAATCAGCCCCAGCATTTT.

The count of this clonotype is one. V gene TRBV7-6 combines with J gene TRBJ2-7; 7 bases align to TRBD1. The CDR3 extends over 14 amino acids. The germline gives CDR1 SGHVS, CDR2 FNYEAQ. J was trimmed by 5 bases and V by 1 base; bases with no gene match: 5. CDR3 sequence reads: CASSLESGGHEQYF. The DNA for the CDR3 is TGTGCCAGCAGCTTAGAGTCAGGGGGACACGAGCAGTACTTC.

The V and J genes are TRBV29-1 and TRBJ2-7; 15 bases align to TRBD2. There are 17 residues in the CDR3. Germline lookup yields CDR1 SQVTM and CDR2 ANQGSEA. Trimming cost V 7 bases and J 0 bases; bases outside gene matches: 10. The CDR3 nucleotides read TGCAGCGCTCGATTACCGGGACTAGCGGGGGGCTCCTACGAGCAGTACTTC. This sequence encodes CSARLPGLAGGSYEQYF.

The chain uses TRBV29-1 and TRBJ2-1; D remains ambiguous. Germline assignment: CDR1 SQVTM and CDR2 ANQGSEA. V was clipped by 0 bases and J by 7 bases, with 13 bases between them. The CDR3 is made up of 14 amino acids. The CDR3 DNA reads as TGCAGCGTTGAAGATCGGATGGGTGGGAATGAGCAGTTCTTC. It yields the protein CSVEDRMGGNEQFF.

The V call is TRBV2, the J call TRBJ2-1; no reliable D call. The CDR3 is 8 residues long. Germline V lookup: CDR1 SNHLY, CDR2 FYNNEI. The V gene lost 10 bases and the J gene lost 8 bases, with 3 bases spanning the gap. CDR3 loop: CATDEQFF. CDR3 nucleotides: TGTGCCACGGATGAGCAGTTCTTC.

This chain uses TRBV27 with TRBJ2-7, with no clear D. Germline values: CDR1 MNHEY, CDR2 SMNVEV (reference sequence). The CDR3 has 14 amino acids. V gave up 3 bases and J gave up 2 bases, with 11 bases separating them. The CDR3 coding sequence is TGTGCCAGCAGTTTTCAAGACTCAGCCTACGAGCAGTACTTC. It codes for CASSFQDSAYEQYF.

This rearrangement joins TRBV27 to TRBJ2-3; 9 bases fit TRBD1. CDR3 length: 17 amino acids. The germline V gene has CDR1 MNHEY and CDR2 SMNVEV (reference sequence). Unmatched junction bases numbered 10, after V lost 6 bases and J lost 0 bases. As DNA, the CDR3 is TGTGCCAGCAGCGCTAAGGGACAGGGTCGTAGCACAGATACGCAGTATTTT. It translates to CASSAKGQGRSTDTQYF.

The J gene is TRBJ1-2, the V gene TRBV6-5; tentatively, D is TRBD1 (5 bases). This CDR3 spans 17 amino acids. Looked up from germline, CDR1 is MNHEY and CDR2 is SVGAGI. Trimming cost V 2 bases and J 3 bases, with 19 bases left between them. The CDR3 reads CASSYTPSWGRDYGYTF. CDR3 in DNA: TGTGCCAGCAGTTACACGCCTAGCTGGGGGAGGGACTATGGCTACACCTTC.

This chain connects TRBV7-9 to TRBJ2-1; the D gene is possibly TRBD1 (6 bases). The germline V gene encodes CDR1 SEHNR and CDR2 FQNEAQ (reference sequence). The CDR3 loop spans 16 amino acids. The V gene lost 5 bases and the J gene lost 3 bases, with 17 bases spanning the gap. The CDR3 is CASSHRDIPLYNEQFF. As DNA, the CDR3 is TGTGCCAGCAGCCACCGGGACATCCCCCTCTACAATGAGCAGTTCTTC.

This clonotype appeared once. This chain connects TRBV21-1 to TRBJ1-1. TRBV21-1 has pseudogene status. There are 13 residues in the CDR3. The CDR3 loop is CATYPERNTEAFF. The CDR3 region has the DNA TGTGCCACATACCCAGAGAGGAACACTGAAGCTTTCTTT.

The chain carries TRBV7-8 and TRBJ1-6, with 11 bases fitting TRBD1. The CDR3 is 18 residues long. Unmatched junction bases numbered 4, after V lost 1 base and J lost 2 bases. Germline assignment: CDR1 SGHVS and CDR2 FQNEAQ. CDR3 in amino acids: CASSLGGTGGTYNSPLHF. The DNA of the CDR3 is TGTGCCAGCAGCTTAGGGGGGACAGGGGGAACCTATAATTCACCCCTCCACTTT. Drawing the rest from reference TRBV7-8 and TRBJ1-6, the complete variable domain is GAGVSQSPRYKVAKRGQDVALRCDPISGHVSLFWYQQALGQGPEFLTYFQNEAQLDKSGLPSDRFFAERPEGSVSTLKIQRTQQEDSAVYLCASSLGGTGGTYNSPLHFGNGTRLTVT.

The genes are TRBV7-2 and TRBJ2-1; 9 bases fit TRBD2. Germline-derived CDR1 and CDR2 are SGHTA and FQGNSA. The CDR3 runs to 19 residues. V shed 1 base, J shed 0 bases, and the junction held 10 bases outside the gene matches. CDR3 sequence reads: CASSLGRLAGPISYNEQFF. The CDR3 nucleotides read TGTGCCAGCAGCTTAGGGCGGCTAGCGGGGCCTATCTCCTACAATGAGCAGTTCTTC.

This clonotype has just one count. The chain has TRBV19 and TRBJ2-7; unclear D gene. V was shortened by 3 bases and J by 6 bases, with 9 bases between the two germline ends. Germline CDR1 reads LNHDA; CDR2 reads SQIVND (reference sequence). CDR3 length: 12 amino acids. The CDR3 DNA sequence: TGTGCCAGTAGTATTGGGCAGAGCGAGCAGTACTTC. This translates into CASSIGQSEQYF.

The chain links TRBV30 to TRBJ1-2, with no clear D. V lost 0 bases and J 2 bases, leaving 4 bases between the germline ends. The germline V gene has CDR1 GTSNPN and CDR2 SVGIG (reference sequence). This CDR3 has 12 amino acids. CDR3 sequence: CAWSVLNYGYTF. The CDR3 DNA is TGTGCCTGGAGTGTACTGAACTATGGCTACACCTTC.